The 2 T cell receptor beta chains presented below share a single source sample, sequenced in a study of OX40 agonist ivuxolimab in advanced cancers. The protocol was immunoSEQ multiplex PCR, while the TCRdb copy is restricted to in-frame clones and leaves out a portion. The sample carries tens of thousands of clones, around 90% recorded once. Sequenced here: CD4+ or CD8+ T cells sorted from blood, sampled in a trial of the OX40 agonist ivuxolimab. Receptors were obtained from an adult with an advanced solid tumor such as melanoma, head and neck, liver or kidney cancer.

The CDR3 sequence is CASSLGLSGTEAFF. CDR3 nucleotides: TGTGCCAGCAGTTTAGGGCTGTCTGGCACTGAAGCTTTCTTT. The chain uses TRBV27 and TRBJ1-1; D gene ambiguous. This CDR3 comprises 14 residues. V was pared by 2 bases and J by 4 bases, with 11 bases between. CDR1 is MNHEY, CDR2 SMNVEV, per germline (reference sequence).

The chain uses TRBV19 and TRBJ2-3; TRBD2 is a possible D gene (6 bases). V lost 5 bases to trimming and J lost 2 bases, with 17 bases between them. This CDR3 is built from 16 residues. The germline gives CDR1 LNHDA, CDR2 SQIVND (reference sequence). Written as DNA, the CDR3 is TGTGCCAGTAGTCTGCGGGGACTTCTTAACACAGATACGCAGTATTTT. It is translated as CASSLRGLLNTDTQYF.